The 17 T cell receptor beta chains below were found in one sample sequenced in a study of cytomegalovirus exposure and HLA in healthy donors. The PCR ran on 60 Vbeta and 13 Jbeta primers. This table comes from immunoSEQ multiplex PCR, and its TCRdb copy is limited to in-frame clones, with some not included. The data hold just under 150,000 clones, with approximately 79% observed a single time. Sequencing was carried out using PBMCs. The receptors stem from a woman aged 25 to 39 in good health and CMV-seronegative.

This chain connects TRBV27 to TRBJ2-5; 10 positions agree with TRBD1. The V gene's germline CDR1 is MNHEY and CDR2 SMNVEV (reference sequence). This CDR3 comprises 13 residues. V dropped 6 bases and J dropped 6; count of bases not matched to a gene: 4. The CDR3 protein is CASSGQGGKTQYF. In nucleotides, the CDR3 is TGTGCCAGCAGCGGACAGGGGGGAAAGACCCAGTACTTC.

The chain links TRBV7-2 to TRBJ2-1, with 9 bases lining up with TRBD1. The CDR3 covers 13 residues. Germline V CDR1 and CDR2: SGHTA, FQGNSA. With V trimmed by 5 bases and J by 10 bases, 6 bases remained unmatched. CDR3 region: CASSPDRGEEQFF. DNA for the CDR3: TGTGCCAGCAGCCCAGACAGGGGGGAGGAGCAGTTCTTC.

The CDR3 reads CASRGGARNEQFF. The CDR3 region has the DNA TGTGCCAGCCGCGGGGGGGCCAGAAATGAGCAGTTCTTC. This chain connects TRBV27 to TRBJ2-1; 9 bases line up with TRBD2. The CDR3 sequence is 13 residues long. J gave up 7 bases and V 8 bases, and 6 bases lay outside the gene matches. The V gene's germline CDR1 is MNHEY and CDR2 SMNVEV (reference sequence).

The chain recombines TRBV27 with TRBJ2-2; TRBD1 matches 9 bases. The CDR3 runs to 15 residues. The ends lost 5 bases at V and 6 bases at J; junction bases unmatched: 7. CDR1 is MNHEY and CDR2 is SMNVEV in the germline V gene (reference sequence). The CDR3 loop is CASSPGQGNSGELFF. The CDR3 DNA reads as TGTGCCAGCAGTCCGGGACAGGGTAATTCCGGGGAGCTGTTTTTT.

The chain recombines TRBV7-6 with TRBJ2-7; TRBD2 might be the D (7 bases). V lost 5 bases and J lost 4, with 18 bases in between. The V gene's germline CDR1 is SGHVS and CDR2 FNYEAQ. The CDR3 has 15 amino acids. The CDR3 coding sequence is TGTGCCAGCAGCCCCCTGAGGGGGGGATGGTACGAGCAGTACTTC. Protein sequence: CASSPLRGGWYEQYF.

The chain recombines TRBV10-1 with TRBJ1-4; D call uncertain. V dropped 3 bases and J dropped 7 bases, with 12 bases sitting between them. The CDR3 is made up of 14 amino acids. CDR1 WNHNN and CDR2 SYGVQD come from the germline V gene (reference sequence). Here the CDR3 DNA reads TGCGCCAGCAGTGAAGGCGGAAGGCGTGAAAAACTGTTTTTT. Residues: CASSEGGRREKLFF.

This clone has just one count. The genes are TRBV13 and TRBJ2-5; TRBD2 aligns across 7 bases. The CDR3 is made up of 17 amino acids. CDR1 PRHDT and CDR2 FYEKMQ come from the germline V gene (reference sequence). Unmatched junction bases numbered 14, after V lost 2 bases and J lost 5 bases. The CDR3 DNA follows: TGTGCCAGCAGCTTATCGGTTCGGGCGGGAGCACGGGAGACCCAGTACTTC. Translating gives CASSLSVRAGARETQYF.

This clone was seen a single time. The J gene is TRBJ2-3, the V gene TRBV7-2; no firm D call. CDR1 and CDR2 (germline): SGHTA, FQGNSA. The CDR3 is 13 amino acids. V was trimmed by 1 base and J by 4 bases, leaving 6 bases between them. CDR3 region: CASSLVSADTQYF. CDR3 nucleotides: TGTGCCAGCAGCTTAGTGAGCGCAGATACGCAGTATTTT.

The chain couples TRBV30 to TRBJ2-5, with a tentative D call TRBD2 (5 bases). CDR1 and CDR2 (germline): GTSNPN, SVGIG (reference sequence). CDR3 length: 12 amino acids. V lost 1 base and J 5 bases, leaving 8 bases between the germline ends. Here the CDR3 reads CAWSAEGETQYF. DNA of the CDR3: TGTGCCTGGAGTGCTGAGGGTGAGACCCAGTACTTC.

V usage is TRBV9 and J usage is TRBJ2-7, with 7 bases identical to TRBD1. Unmatched junction bases numbered 13, after V lost 2 bases and J lost 5 bases. The CDR3 loop spans 16 amino acids. The germline gives CDR1 SGDLS, CDR2 YYNGEE. This chain's CDR3 is CASSVRPQGSLHEQYF. In nucleotides, the CDR3 is TGTGCCAGCAGCGTCAGGCCACAGGGGTCCCTCCACGAGCAGTACTTC.

The chain links TRBV30 to TRBJ1-2; D gene ambiguous. The length of the CDR3 is 14 residues. Germline V gives CDR1 GTSNPN, CDR2 SVGIG (reference sequence). V was shortened by 1 base and J by 8 bases, with 17 bases between the two germline ends. This chain's CDR3 is CAWSGEVTFEGYTF. In nucleotides, the CDR3 is TGTGCCTGGAGTGGAGAGGTCACATTTGAGGGCTACACCTTC. Based on the CDR3 plus reference TRBV30 and TRBJ1-2, the full variable domain is SQTIHQWPATLVQPVGSPLSLECTVEGTSNPNLYWYRQAAGRGLQLLFYSVGIGQISSEVPQNLSASRPQDRQFILSSKKLLLSDSGFYLCAWSGEVTFEGYTFGSGTRLTVV.

The gene calls are TRBV21-1 and TRBJ2-7; TRBD2 is the table's D call, not checked against the DNA. TRBV21-1 is an annotated pseudogene. There are 17 residues in the CDR3. This CDR3 reads CASSLREEGLGDYEQYF. In DNA form, the CDR3 reads TGTGCCAGCAGCCTTAGAGAGGAGGGTTTAGGGGACTACGAGCAGTACTTC.

In this sample, this clone turned up once. The V and J genes are TRBV7-2 and TRBJ1-2; tentative D call: TRBD1 (6 bases). The germline V gene has CDR1 SGHTA and CDR2 FQGNSA. This CDR3 contains 14 residues. The V gene lost 2 bases and the J gene lost 3 bases, with 10 bases spanning the gap. CDR3 sequence (DNA): TGTGCCAGCAGCTTACGGCAGGGGTACTATGGCTACACCTTC. Encoded protein: CASSLRQGYYGYTF.

The V call is TRBV5-4, the J call TRBJ2-3; 9 nucleotides agree with TRBD2. The CDR3 extends over 16 amino acids. Germline values: CDR1 SGHNT, CDR2 YYREEE (reference sequence). The V gene end was trimmed by 7 bases and the J gene end by 2 bases; junction bases not matched to a gene: 11. The CDR3 sequence is CASGPRSGGHTDTQYF. Written as DNA, the CDR3 is TGTGCCAGCGGCCCCAGGAGCGGGGGGCACACAGATACGCAGTATTTT.

The genes are TRBV4-3 and TRBJ1-5; D not certain. The CDR3 runs 14 residues. The V gene's germline CDR1 is LGHNA and CDR2 YSLEER. With 3 bases removed from V and 6 bases from J, the gap between germline ends came to 12 bases. CDR3 nucleotides: TGCGCCAGCAGCCAGGGCGGGTCGGGTCAGCCCCAGCATTTT. Protein product: CASSQGGSGQPQHF.

This clone came up once. The chain recombines TRBV6-1 with TRBJ1-1; D perhaps matches TRBD1 (6 bases). CDR1 MNHNS and CDR2 SASEGT come from the germline V gene. The CDR3 covers 14 residues. V dropped 4 bases and J dropped 3 bases, with 12 bases sitting between them. This chain's CDR3 is CASSVWAGDTEAFF. In DNA, the CDR3 is TGTGCCAGCAGTGTTTGGGCAGGGGACACTGAAGCTTTCTTT.

This chain links TRBV2 with TRBJ2-5; D gene uncertain. Trimming shortened V by 4 bases and J by 0 bases, and 6 bases separated the two germline ends. Looked up from germline, CDR1 is SNHLY and CDR2 is FYNNEI. The CDR3 is 13 residues long. CDR3 coding DNA: TGTGCCAGCAGTGGAGGAAACCAAGAGACCCAGTACTTC. Amino acids: CASSGGNQETQYF.